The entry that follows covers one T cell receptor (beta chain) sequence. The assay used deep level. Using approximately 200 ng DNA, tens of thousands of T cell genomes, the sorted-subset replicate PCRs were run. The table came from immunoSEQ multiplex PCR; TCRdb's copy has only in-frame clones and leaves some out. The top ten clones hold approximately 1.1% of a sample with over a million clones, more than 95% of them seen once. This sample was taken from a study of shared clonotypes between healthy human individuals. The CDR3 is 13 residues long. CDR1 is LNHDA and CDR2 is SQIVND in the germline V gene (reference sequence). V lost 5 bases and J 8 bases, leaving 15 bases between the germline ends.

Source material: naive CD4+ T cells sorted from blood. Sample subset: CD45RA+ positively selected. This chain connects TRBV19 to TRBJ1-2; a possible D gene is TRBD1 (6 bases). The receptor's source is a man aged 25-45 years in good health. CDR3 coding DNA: TGTGCCAGTAGTTTCGACAGGTTAGGGGGCTACACCTTC. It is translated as CASSFDRLGGYTF.